The T cell receptor beta chain described here comes from a study of blood T cell repertoires in COVID-19. For the study at large: From the United States, Italy and Spain came samples of acute and convalescent COVID-19. PBMCs, B-cell-depleted T cells, or T cells were the source of the cDNA or gDNA that made up the material.

Some clones are missing from TCRdb's copy, which holds only in-frame ones; the method was immunoSEQ multiplex PCR. Altogether a few hundred thousand clones are present, 70% to 80% being singletons, with the ten largest covering about 3%. CDR3 length: 15 residues. Trimming cost V 1 base and J 4 bases, with 8 bases left between them. Germline assignment: CDR1 LGHDT and CDR2 YNNKEL (reference sequence). The sequencing input was peripheral blood. The TCR comes from a woman of 80 years or more with acute or convalescent COVID-19. V is TRBV3-1 (or the pseudogene TRBV3-2) and J is TRBJ1-6, with D maybe TRBD1 (5 bases). The CDR3 nucleotides are TGTGCCAGCAGCCAAGCAGGGATGTATAATTCACCCCTCCACTTT. Translation: CASSQAGMYNSPLHF.